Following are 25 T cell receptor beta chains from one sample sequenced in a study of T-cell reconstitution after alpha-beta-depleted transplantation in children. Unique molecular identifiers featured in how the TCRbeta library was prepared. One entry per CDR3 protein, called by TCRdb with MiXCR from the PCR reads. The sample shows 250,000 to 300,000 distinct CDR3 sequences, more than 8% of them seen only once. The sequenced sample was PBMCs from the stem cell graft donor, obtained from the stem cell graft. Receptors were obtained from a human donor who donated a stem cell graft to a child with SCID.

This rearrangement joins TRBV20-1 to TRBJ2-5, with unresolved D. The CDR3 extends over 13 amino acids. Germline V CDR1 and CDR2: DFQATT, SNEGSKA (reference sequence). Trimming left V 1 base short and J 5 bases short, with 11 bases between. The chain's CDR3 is CSARGFLGETQYF. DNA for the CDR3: TGCAGTGCTAGAGGGTTTCTTGGGGAGACCCAGTACTTC.

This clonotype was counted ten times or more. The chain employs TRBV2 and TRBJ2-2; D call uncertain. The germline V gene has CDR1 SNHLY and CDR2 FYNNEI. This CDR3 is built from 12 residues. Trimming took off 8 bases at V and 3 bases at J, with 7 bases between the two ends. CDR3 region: CASLDYTGELFF. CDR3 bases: TGTGCCAGCTTAGACTACACCGGGGAGCTGTTTTTT.

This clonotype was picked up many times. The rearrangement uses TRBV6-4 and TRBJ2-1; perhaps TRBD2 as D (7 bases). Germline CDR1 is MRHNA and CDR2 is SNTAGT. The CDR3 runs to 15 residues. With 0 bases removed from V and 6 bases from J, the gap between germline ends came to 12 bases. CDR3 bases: TGTGCCAGCAGTGACTCAGGGGGGGCCTTCAATGAGCAGTTCTTC. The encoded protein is CASSDSGGAFNEQFF.

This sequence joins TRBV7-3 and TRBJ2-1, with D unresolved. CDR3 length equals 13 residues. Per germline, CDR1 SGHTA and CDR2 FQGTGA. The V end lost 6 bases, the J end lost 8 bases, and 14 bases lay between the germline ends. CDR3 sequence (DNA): TGTGCCAGCAGGGACGCTTGGGGTGATGAGCAGTTCTTC. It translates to CASRDAWGDEQFF. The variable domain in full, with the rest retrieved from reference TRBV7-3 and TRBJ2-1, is GAGVSQTPSNKVTEKGKYVELRCDPISGHTALYWYRQSLGQGPEFLIYFQGTGAADDSGLPNDRFFAVRPEGSVSTLKIQRTERGDSAVYLCASRDAWGDEQFFGPGTRLTVL.

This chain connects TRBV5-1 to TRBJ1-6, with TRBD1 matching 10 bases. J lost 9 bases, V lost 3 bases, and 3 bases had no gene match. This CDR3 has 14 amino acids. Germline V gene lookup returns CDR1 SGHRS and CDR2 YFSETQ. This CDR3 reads CASSSGQGGSPLHF. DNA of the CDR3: TGCGCCAGCAGCTCTGGACAGGGGGGTTCACCCCTCCACTTT. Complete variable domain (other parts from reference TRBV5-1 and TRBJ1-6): KAGVTQTPRYLIKTRGQQVTLSCSPISGHRSVSWYQQTPGQGLQFLFEYFSETQRNKGNFPGRFSGRQFSNSRSEMNVSTLELGDSALYLCASSSGQGGSPLHFGNGTRLTVT.

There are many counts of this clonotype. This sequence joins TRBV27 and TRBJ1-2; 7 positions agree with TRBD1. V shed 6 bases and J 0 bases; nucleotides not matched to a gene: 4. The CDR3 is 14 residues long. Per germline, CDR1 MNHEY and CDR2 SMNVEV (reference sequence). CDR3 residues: CASSPDRANYGYTF. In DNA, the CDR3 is TGTGCCAGCAGCCCCGACAGGGCTAACTATGGCTACACCTTC.

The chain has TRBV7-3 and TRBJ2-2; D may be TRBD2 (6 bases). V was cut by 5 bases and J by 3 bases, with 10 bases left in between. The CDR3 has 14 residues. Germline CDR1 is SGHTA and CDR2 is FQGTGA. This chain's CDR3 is CASSGDFHTGELFF. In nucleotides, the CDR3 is TGTGCCAGCAGCGGGGACTTTCACACCGGGGAGCTGTTTTTT.

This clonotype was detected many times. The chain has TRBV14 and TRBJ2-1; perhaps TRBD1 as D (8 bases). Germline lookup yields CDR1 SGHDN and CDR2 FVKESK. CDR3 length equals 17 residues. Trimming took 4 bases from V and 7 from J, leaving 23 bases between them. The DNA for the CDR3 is TGTGCCAGCAGCCGGAGCGGGACAGGCCGTTCCTTTAATGAGCAGTTCTTC. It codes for CASSRSGTGRSFNEQFF.

CDR3 region: CASSMSRGNEKLFF. The CDR3 DNA is TGTGCCAGCAGTATGTCCCGCGGTAATGAAAAACTGTTTTTT. The J gene is TRBJ1-4, the V gene TRBV6-1; no clear D. Germline V gene lookup returns CDR1 MNHNS and CDR2 SASEGT. CDR3 length: 14 amino acids. The V end was cut by 5 bases, the J end by 4 bases, with 11 bases between.

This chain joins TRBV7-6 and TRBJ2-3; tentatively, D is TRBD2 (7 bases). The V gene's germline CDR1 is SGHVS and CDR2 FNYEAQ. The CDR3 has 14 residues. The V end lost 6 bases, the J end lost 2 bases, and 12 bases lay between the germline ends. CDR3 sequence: CASRGGGHTDTQYF. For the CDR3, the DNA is TGTGCCAGCAGAGGCGGGGGCCACACAGATACGCAGTATTTT.

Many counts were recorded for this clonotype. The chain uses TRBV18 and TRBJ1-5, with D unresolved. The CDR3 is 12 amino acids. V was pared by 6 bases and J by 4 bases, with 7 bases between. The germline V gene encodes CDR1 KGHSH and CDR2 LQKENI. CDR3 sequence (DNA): TGTGCCAGCTCGCCGGGGAATCAGCCCCAGCATTTT. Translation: CASSPGNQPQHF. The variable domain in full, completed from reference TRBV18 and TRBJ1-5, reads NAGVMQNPRHLVRRRGQEARLRCSPMKGHSHVYWYRQLPEEGLKFMVYLQKENIIDESGMPKERFSAEFPKEGPSILRIQQVVRGDSAAYFCASSPGNQPQHFGDGTRLSIL.

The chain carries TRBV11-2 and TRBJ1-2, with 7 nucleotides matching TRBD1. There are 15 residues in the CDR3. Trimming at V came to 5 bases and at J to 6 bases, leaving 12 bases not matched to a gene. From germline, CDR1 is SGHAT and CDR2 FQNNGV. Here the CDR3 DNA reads TGTGCCAGCAGCCCCGGGGGGATACAGGGGAATGGCTACACCTTC. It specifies CASSPGGIQGNGYTF.

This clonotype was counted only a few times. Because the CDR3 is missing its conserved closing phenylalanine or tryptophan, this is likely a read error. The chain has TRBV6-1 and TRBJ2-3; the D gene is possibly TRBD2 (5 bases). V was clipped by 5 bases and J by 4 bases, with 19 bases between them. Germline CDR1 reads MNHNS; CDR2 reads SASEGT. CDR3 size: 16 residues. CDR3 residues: CASSLLGSLSADTQYI. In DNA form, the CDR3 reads TGTGCCAGCAGTCTATTAGGGAGCCTCAGCGCAGATACGCAGTATATT.

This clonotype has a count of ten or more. CDR3 bases: TGTGCCAGCAGGGTCGCTGGGGGGAACTACAATGAGCAGTTCTTC. This sequence encodes CASRVAGGNYNEQFF. This chain connects TRBV12-3 or TRBV12-4 to TRBJ2-1, with D possibly matching TRBD2 (6 bases). The V and J ends lost 6 bases and 3 bases respectively, with 15 bases between them. The CDR3 loop spans 15 amino acids.

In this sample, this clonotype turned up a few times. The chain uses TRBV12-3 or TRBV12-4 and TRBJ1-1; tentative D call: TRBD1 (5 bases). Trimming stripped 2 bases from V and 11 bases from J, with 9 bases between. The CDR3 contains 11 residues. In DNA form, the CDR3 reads TGTGCCAGCAGTTTACAGGGATCGGCTTTCTTT. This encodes CASSLQGSAFF.

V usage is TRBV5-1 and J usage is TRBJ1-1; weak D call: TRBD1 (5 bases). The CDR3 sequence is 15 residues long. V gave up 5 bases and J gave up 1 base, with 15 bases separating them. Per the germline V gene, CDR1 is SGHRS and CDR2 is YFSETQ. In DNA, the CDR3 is TGCGCCAGCAGTTCAGGGAAGACCCCGAACACTGAAGCTTTCTTT. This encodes CASSSGKTPNTEAFF.

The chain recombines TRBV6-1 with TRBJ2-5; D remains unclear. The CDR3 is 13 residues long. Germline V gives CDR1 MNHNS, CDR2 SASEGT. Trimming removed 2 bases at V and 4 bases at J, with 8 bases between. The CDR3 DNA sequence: TGTGCCAGCAGTGAATCCCGGAGAGAGACCCAGTACTTC. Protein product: CASSESRRETQYF.

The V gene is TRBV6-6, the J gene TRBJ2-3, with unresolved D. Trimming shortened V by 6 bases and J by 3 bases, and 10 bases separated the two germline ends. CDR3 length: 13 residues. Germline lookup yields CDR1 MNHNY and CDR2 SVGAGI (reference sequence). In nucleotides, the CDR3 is TGTGCCAGCAGCCGGCTGGTTACAGATACGCAGTATTTT. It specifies CASSRLVTDTQYF.

The CDR3 sequence: CASSPLAGGRGNEQFF. The CDR3 coding sequence is TGTGCCAGCTCACCCCTCGCGGGGGGGCGGGGCAATGAGCAGTTCTTC. The V gene is TRBV18, the J gene TRBJ2-1; 9 nucleotides line up with TRBD2. V trimming: 3 bases; J trimming: 6 bases; junction bases outside the gene matches: 9. The germline gives CDR1 KGHSH, CDR2 LQKENI. This CDR3 region has 16 residues.

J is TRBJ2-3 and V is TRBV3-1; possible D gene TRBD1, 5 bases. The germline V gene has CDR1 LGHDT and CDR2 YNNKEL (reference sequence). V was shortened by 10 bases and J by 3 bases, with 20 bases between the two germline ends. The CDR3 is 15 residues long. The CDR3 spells CATSKLVPGTDTQYF. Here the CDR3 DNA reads TGTGCCACCTCCAAGCTGGTGCCAGGGACAGATACGCAGTATTTT.

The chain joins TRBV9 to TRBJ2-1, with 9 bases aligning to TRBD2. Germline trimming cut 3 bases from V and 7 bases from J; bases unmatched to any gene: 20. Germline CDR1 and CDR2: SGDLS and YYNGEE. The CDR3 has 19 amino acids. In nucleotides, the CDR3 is TGTGCCAGCAGCGGAGCCCCGGGGGTAGCGGGGGAGTCGTGGAATGAGCAGTTCTTC. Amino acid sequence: CASSGAPGVAGESWNEQFF.

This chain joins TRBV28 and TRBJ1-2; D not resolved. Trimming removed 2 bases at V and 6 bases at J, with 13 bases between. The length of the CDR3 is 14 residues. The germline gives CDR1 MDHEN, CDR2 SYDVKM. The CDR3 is CASSLIGYEDGYTF. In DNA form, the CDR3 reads TGTGCCAGCAGTTTAATAGGGTATGAGGATGGCTACACCTTC.

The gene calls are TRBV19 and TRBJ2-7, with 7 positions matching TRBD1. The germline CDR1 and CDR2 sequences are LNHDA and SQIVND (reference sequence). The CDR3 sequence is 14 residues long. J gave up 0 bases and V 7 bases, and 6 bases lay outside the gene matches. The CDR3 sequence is CASNQRDSSYEQYF. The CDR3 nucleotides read TGTGCCAGTAACCAACGGGACAGCTCCTACGAGCAGTACTTC.

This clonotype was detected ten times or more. CDR3 sequence reads: CASSQGAKNIQYF. The CDR3 DNA reads TGTGCCAGCAGCCAAGGGGCCAAAAACATTCAGTACTTC. The chain has TRBV3-1 and TRBJ2-4; D not resolved. Germline CDR1 and CDR2: LGHDT and YNNKEL (reference sequence). V shed 1 base and J shed 1 base, with 2 bases lying between them. The CDR3 length is 13 residues.

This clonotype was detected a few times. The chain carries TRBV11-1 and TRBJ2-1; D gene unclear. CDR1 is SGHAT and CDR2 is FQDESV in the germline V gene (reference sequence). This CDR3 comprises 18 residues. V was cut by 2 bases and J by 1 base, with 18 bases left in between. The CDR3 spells CASSLNPNNPRSYNEQFF. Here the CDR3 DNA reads TGTGCCAGCAGCTTAAACCCTAACAACCCAAGGTCCTACAATGAGCAGTTCTTC. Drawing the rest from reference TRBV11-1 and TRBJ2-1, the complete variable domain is EAEVAQSPRYKITEKSQAVAFWCDPISGHATLYWYRQILGQGPELLVQFQDESVVDDSQLPKDRFSAERLKGVDSTLKIQPAELGDSAMYLCASSLNPNNPRSYNEQFFGPGTRLTVL.